A selection of T cell receptor beta chains follows, all from one sample in a study of blood T cell repertoires in COVID-19. TCRdb's table, derived via immunoSEQ multiplex PCR, lists solely in-frame clones and lacks some. The sample includes about 140,000 clones, over 75% of them seen just once. The sample consisted of peripheral blood. The origin of the receptors is a human donor in a cohort sampled during active COVID-19. Both conserved end residues are part of each CDR3. Fields, in order: J gene, V gene, CDR3 protein.

>TRBJ1-1|TRBV7-2
CASSPRGGQGEAFF
>TRBJ2-5|TRBV11-3
CASSPRLSGGETQYF
>TRBJ2-7|TRBV7-2
CASSLEVAGPYEQYF
>TRBJ1-1|TRBV10-3
CAISDSGQVNTEAFF
>TRBJ1-1|TRBV11-3
CASSLKNTEAFF
>TRBJ2-1|TRBV6-5
CASSYVREDNEQFF
>TRBJ1-1|TRBV4-3
CASSQDWQVNTEAFF
>TRBJ1-1|TRBV7-6
CASSPGTVRLNTEAFF
>TRBJ2-5|TRBV29-1
CSVGQIRETQYF
>TRBJ1-1|TRBV18
CASSRQGGPEAFF
>TRBJ1-1|TRBV5-5
CASSRDRGTEAFF
>TRBJ2-5|TRBV2
CASRIQTGKETQYF
>TRBJ2-1|TRBV11-3
CASSQGTVLYNEQFF
>TRBJ2-1|TRBV7-2
CASSIGLTNNEQFF
>TRBJ2-3|TRBV5-4
CASSSLGRSVTQYF
>TRBJ2-7|TRBV6-5
CASSVLPNRSYEQYF
>TRBJ1-4|TRBV3-1/TRBV3-2
CASSQGAGFEKLFF
>TRBJ1-3|TRBV5-5
CASSSGQGGNTIYF
>TRBJ2-5|TRBV19
CASSSSLQETQYF
>TRBJ2-2|TRBV3-1/TRBV3-2
CASSQDPRADTGELFF
>TRBJ1-1|TRBV9
CASSGGGALGNTEAFF
>TRBJ1-2|TRBV27
CASKGTGGRRGRGYTF
>TRBJ1-1|TRBV28
CASSPRTLNTEAFF
>TRBJ1-5|TRBV6-6
CASSQAGGTGGDQPQHF
>TRBJ1-2|TRBV7-2
CASSLGGVGTSYGYTF
>TRBJ1-4|TRBV6-5
CASSLTGFEKLFF
>TRBJ2-1|TRBV27
CASSVRDSMYNEQFF
>TRBJ1-2|TRBV24-1
CATRDSENYGYTF
>TRBJ2-7|TRBV21-1
CASSKTREGGSYEQYF
>TRBJ1-2|TRBV7-2
CASSSLTGRNGYTF
>TRBJ1-2|TRBV19
CASSIGRNYGYTF
>TRBJ2-1|TRBV6-5
CASRWSGSGYNEQFF
>TRBJ2-1|TRBV9
CASSSNLVSSYNEQFF
>TRBJ2-7|TRBV29-1
CSVLVQGWEQYF
>TRBJ2-5|TRBV9
CASSVTSGGAETQYF
>TRBJ1-1|TRBV10-3
CAISDRALNTEAFF
>TRBJ2-3|TRBV3-1/TRBV3-2
CASSQDPGLITDTQYF
>TRBJ2-2|TRBV5-5
CASSLVIPPGLASTGELFF
>TRBJ1-1|TRBV7-9
CASSKAGLTEAFF
>TRBJ1-3|TRBV19
CASRDRPYSGNTIYF
>TRBJ1-6|TRBV3-1/TRBV3-2
CASSQASVGSPLHF
>TRBJ1-3|TRBV7-2
CASSLVSQIGNTIYF
>TRBJ1-1|TRBV2
CASRQQGINTEAFF
>TRBJ1-1|TRBV7-2
CASSLVQGYTEAFF
>TRBJ1-2|TRBV6-2/TRBV6-3
CASSYDRQRDGYTF
>TRBJ1-5|TRBV7-8
CASSLGQANNQPQHF
>TRBJ2-3|TRBV10-3
CATRQEITTSTDTQYF
>TRBJ1-1|TRBV7-9
CASSWLEGANTEAFF
>TRBJ2-3|TRBV4-2
CASGRTSGADTQYF